Presented here are 24 T cell receptor beta chains from one specimen sequenced in a study of shared clonotypes between healthy human individuals. The method was immunoSEQ multiplex PCR; TCRdb's version includes in-frame clones alone and lacks a portion of them. The sample has approximately 2.5 million clones; roughly 93% are singletons. The source material was naive CD4+ T cells from PBMCs. Subset indicated: CD45RA+ positively selected. All receptors come from a man between 18 and 35 years old in good health. Some clones in this sample may be carry-over from other donors' samples.

The chain is built from TRBV7-3 and TRBJ2-7; D remains unclear. This CDR3 is built from 12 residues. Trimming stripped 3 bases from V and 3 bases from J, with 6 bases between. Per the germline V gene, CDR1 is SGHTA and CDR2 is FQGTGA. CDR3 sequence (DNA): TGTGCCAGCAGCTTGACACGCTACGAGCAGTACTTC. As protein: CASSLTRYEQYF. Supplemented by reference TRBV7-3 and TRBJ2-7, the full variable domain reads GAGVSQTPSNKVTEKGKYVELRCDPISGHTALYWYRQSLGQGPEFLIYFQGTGAADDSGLPNDRFFAVRPEGSVSTLKIQRTERGDSAVYLCASSLTRYEQYFGPGTRLTVT.

This clone is a singleton in its sample. This chain joins TRBV9 and TRBJ2-7; 8 nucleotides agree with TRBD1. The germline V gene has CDR1 SGDLS and CDR2 YYNGEE. The CDR3 totals 14 residues. The trim removed 3 bases at V and 6 bases at J, leaving 8 bases unmatched. CDR3 bases: TGTGCCAGCAGCGCCGGGACAGGACGATCCGAGCAGTACTTC. This codes for CASSAGTGRSEQYF.

The chain employs TRBV7-2 and TRBJ1-2; 7 bases align to TRBD1. J lost 2 bases, V lost 5 bases, and 5 bases had no gene match. CDR3 size: 14 residues. Per the germline V gene, CDR1 is SGHTA and CDR2 is FQGNSA. CDR3 region: CASSRQGGNYGYTF. CDR3 nucleotide sequence: TGTGCCAGCAGCCGACAGGGAGGGAACTATGGCTACACCTTC.

The chain is built from TRBV6-1 and TRBJ2-7, with 13 bases that match TRBD2. Germline values: CDR1 MNHNS, CDR2 SASEGT. The V and J ends lost 6 bases and 4 bases, in that order; junction bases with no gene match: 3. The CDR3 spans 14 residues. The CDR3 loop reads CASRGGLAGYEQYF. In nucleotides, the CDR3 is TGTGCCAGCAGGGGGGGACTAGCGGGATACGAGCAGTACTTC.

This chain joins TRBV28 and TRBJ2-7; D remains ambiguous. Trimming left V 6 bases short and J 2 bases short, with 8 bases between. The CDR3 length is 12 residues. The germline V gene encodes CDR1 MDHEN and CDR2 SYDVKM. CDR3 nucleotides: TGTGCCAGCAGCTGGGGTACCTACGAGCAGTACTTC. This gives the protein CASSWGTYEQYF. The entire variable domain, with the rest obtained from reference TRBV28 and TRBJ2-7, is as follows: DVKVTQSSRYLVKRTGEKVFLECVQDMDHENMFWYRQDPGLGLRLIYFSYDVKMKEKGDIPEGYSVSREKKERFSLILESASTNQTSMYLCASSWGTYEQYFGPGTRLTVT.

This chain joins TRBV14 and TRBJ1-2, with D hard to call. Trimming stripped 5 bases from V and 1 base from J, with 14 bases between. Per germline, CDR1 SGHDN and CDR2 FVKESK. There are 15 residues in the CDR3. For the CDR3, the DNA is TGTGCCAGCAGCTCCCGACAAAAGCTTAACTATGGCTACACCTTC. It translates to CASSSRQKLNYGYTF.

This sequence joins TRBV28 and TRBJ1-1; D is unclear. Germline values: CDR1 MDHEN, CDR2 SYDVKM. Trimming took off 3 bases at V and 3 bases at J, with 14 bases between the two ends. The CDR3 contains 15 residues. The CDR3 DNA is TGTGCCAGCAGTTTTTTGGGCCAGGTCGACACTGAAGCTTTCTTT. It encodes CASSFLGQVDTEAFF.

The chain joins TRBV9 to TRBJ1-4; TRBD1 agrees at 7 bases. The CDR3 has 17 residues. V shed 4 bases and J 0 bases; nucleotides not matched to a gene: 9. The germline V gene encodes CDR1 SGDLS and CDR2 YYNGEE. For the CDR3, the DNA is TGTGCCAGCAGCCCCCGGGACAGTAGTGCAACTAATGAAAAACTGTTTTTT. Protein: CASSPRDSSATNEKLFF.

The gene calls are TRBV5-1 and TRBJ2-5; 7 bases are shared with TRBD2. The CDR3 spans 16 residues. Germline loops: CDR1 SGHRS, CDR2 YFSETQ. With V trimmed by 0 bases and J by 5 bases, 10 bases remained unmatched. CDR3 protein: CASSLVSGKVGETQYF. CDR3 DNA: TGCGCCAGCAGCTTGGTGAGCGGGAAAGTAGGGGAGACCCAGTACTTC. Drawing the rest from reference TRBV5-1 and TRBJ2-5, the complete variable domain is KAGVTQTPRYLIKTRGQQVTLSCSPISGHRSVSWYQQTPGQGLQFLFEYFSETQRNKGNFPGRFSGRQFSNSRSEMNVSTLELGDSALYLCASSLVSGKVGETQYFGPGTRLLVL.

The J gene is TRBJ1-1, the V gene TRBV28, with D hard to call. V shed 4 bases and J shed 6 bases, with 15 bases lying between them. The CDR3 length is 14 residues. Germline V gene lookup returns CDR1 MDHEN and CDR2 SYDVKM. The CDR3 DNA reads as TGTGCCAGCAGTTCGCCAGCCCTTGCGCCTGAAGCTTTCTTT. Amino acids: CASSSPALAPEAFF.

V gene TRBV27 combines with J gene TRBJ2-6; D is ambiguous. The CDR3 spans 13 residues. Trimming cost V 5 bases and J 4 bases, with 6 bases left between them. From germline, CDR1 is MNHEY and CDR2 SMNVEV (reference sequence). The CDR3 DNA follows: TGTGCCAGCAGTCCCCGGGGGGCCAACGTCCTGACTTTC. Protein: CASSPRGANVLTF.

Comment on this clone: The same CDR3 arises from other DNA sequences in this sample as well. The V call is TRBV18, the J call TRBJ1-1; D is ambiguous. With 6 bases removed from V and 4 bases from J, the gap between germline ends came to 9 bases. The V gene's germline CDR1 is KGHSH and CDR2 LQKENI. The CDR3 totals 12 residues. CDR3 nucleotide sequence: TGTGCCAGCTCCACCCTCGGCACTGAAGCTTTCTTT. This translates into CASSTLGTEAFF.

In DNA form, the CDR3 reads TGCGCCAGCAGCCGGAGTCGGGCCCAAGAGACCCAGTACTTC. Amino acid sequence: CASSRSRAQETQYF. V is TRBV5-1 and J is TRBJ2-5; no clear D. The germline V gene has CDR1 SGHRS and CDR2 YFSETQ. The V end was cut by 4 bases, the J end by 1 base, with 11 bases between. This CDR3 is 14 amino acids long.

The chain links TRBV10-2 to TRBJ2-2, with a weak D call TRBD2 (7 bases). The germline gives CDR1 WSHSY, CDR2 SAAADI. V lost 6 bases and J lost 7, with 18 bases in between. The CDR3 totals 15 residues. CDR3 sequence: CASSATGRGDGELFF. As DNA, the CDR3 is TGCGCCAGCAGCGCGACAGGTCGGGGGGACGGGGAGCTGTTTTTT.

This chain joins TRBV6-5 and TRBJ2-7; 9 nucleotides agree with TRBD1. J was trimmed by 3 bases and V by 6 bases; bases with no gene match: 3. CDR3 length: 13 amino acids. The germline CDR1 and CDR2 sequences are MNHEY and SVGAGI. CDR3 protein: CASRLTGGYEQYF. DNA for the CDR3: TGTGCCAGCAGATTGACAGGGGGCTACGAGCAGTACTTC.

The rearrangement joins TRBV7-2 to TRBJ2-1, with D tentatively TRBD2 (5 bases). CDR1 SGHTA and CDR2 FQGNSA come from the germline V gene. V was shortened by 5 bases and J by 8 bases, with 19 bases between the two germline ends. The CDR3 contains 15 residues. The CDR3 region is CASSISAAEAYEQFF. In DNA form, the CDR3 reads TGTGCCAGCAGCATCTCAGCGGCGGAGGCCTATGAGCAGTTCTTC.

The rearrangement uses TRBV7-9 and TRBJ1-1; weak D call: TRBD1 (5 bases). The CDR3 consists of 16 residues. Trimming cost V 5 bases and J 1 base, with 17 bases left between them. The germline gives CDR1 SEHNR, CDR2 FQNEAQ (reference sequence). The CDR3 protein is CASSPQDTLPNTEAFF. The CDR3 region has the DNA TGTGCCAGCAGCCCCCAGGACACACTCCCGAACACTGAAGCTTTCTTT.

The rearrangement joins TRBV5-4 to TRBJ2-7; TRBD2 matches at 7 bases. This CDR3 region has 16 residues. Germline loops: CDR1 SGHNT, CDR2 YYREEE (reference sequence). Losses at the gene ends were 0 bases for V and 1 base for J; bases not matched to a gene: 7. This chain's CDR3 is CASSLVGGRASYEQYF. The CDR3 coding sequence is TGTGCCAGCAGCTTGGTAGGAGGGAGGGCGTCCTACGAGCAGTACTTC.

This rearrangement joins TRBV18 to TRBJ2-1, with D hard to call. V was trimmed by 8 bases and J by 6 bases, leaving 20 bases between them. The V gene's germline CDR1 is KGHSH and CDR2 LQKENI. The CDR3 has 15 residues. CDR3 sequence (DNA): TGTGCCAGCCTAACCGACGCGCCAGACGGCAATGAGCAGTTCTTC. This codes for CASLTDAPDGNEQFF.

This clone is a singleton in its sample. The V and J genes are TRBV6-6 and TRBJ2-2; tentatively, D is TRBD1 (5 bases). This CDR3 is built from 16 residues. Germline lookup yields CDR1 MNHNY and CDR2 SVGAGI (reference sequence). V shed 0 bases and J shed 7 bases, with 15 bases lying between them. The chain's CDR3 is CASSYSILRGYGELFF. For the CDR3, the DNA is TGTGCCAGCAGTTACTCGATCCTAAGGGGCTACGGGGAGCTGTTTTTT.

J is TRBJ1-1 and V is TRBV14, with TRBD1 as a possible D gene (5 bases). V dropped 2 bases and J dropped 0 bases, with 13 bases sitting between them. CDR1 is SGHDN and CDR2 is FVKESK in the germline V gene. CDR3 length: 16 residues. CDR3 in DNA: TGTGCCAGCAGCCAATTGGGACGGAGCATGAACACTGAAGCTTTCTTT. As protein: CASSQLGRSMNTEAFF.

The chain carries TRBV28 and TRBJ2-7; 9 bases fit TRBD1. This CDR3 region has 15 residues. The germline V gene encodes CDR1 MDHEN and CDR2 SYDVKM. The V and J ends lost 5 bases and 1 base, in that order; junction bases with no gene match: 6. The CDR3 region is CASSLTTGGSYEQYF. CDR3 nucleotide sequence: TGTGCCAGCAGTCTAACGACAGGGGGGTCCTACGAGCAGTACTTC.

V usage is TRBV7-9 and J usage is TRBJ2-2, with D perhaps TRBD1 (6 bases). The germline gives CDR1 SEHNR, CDR2 FQNEAQ (reference sequence). This CDR3 has 16 residues. V was clipped by 5 bases and J by 1 base, with 14 bases between them. The CDR3 here is CASSTGQSLNTGELFF. The CDR3 DNA reads as TGTGCCAGCAGCACCGGACAGTCCTTGAACACCGGGGAGCTGTTTTTT. The full variable domain, rest sourced from reference TRBV7-9 and TRBJ2-2, is DTGVSQNPRHKITKRGQNVTFRCDPISEHNRLYWYRQTLGQGPEFLTYFQNEAQLEKSRLLSDRFSAERPKGSFSTLEIQRTEQGDSAMYLCASSTGQSLNTGELFFGEGSRLTVL.

The chain has TRBV5-1 and TRBJ2-3; D unresolved. This CDR3 contains 15 residues. Germline assignment: CDR1 SGHRS and CDR2 YFSETQ. V shed 4 bases and J shed 4 bases, with 16 bases lying between them. CDR3 sequence: CASSRTPGSADTQYF. The CDR3 region has the DNA TGCGCCAGCAGCCGGACCCCCGGCTCGGCAGATACGCAGTATTTT.